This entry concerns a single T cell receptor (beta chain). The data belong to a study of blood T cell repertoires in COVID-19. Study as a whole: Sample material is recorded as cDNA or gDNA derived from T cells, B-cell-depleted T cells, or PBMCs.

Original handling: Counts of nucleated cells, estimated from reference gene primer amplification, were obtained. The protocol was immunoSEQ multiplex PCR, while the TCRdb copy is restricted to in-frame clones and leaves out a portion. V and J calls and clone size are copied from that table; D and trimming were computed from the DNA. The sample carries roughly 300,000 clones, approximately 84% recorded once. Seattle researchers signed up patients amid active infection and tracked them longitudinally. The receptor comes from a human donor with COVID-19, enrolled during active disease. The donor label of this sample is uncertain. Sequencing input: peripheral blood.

The CDR3 coding sequence is TGTGCCAGCAGCTTAGCGGGCAGCCCAATCTACGAGCAGTACTTC. It is translated as CASSLAGSPIYEQYF. This chain uses TRBV7-2 with TRBJ2-7; D not certain. Trimming took 0 bases from V and 3 from J, leaving 12 bases between them. The CDR3 is 15 amino acids. Looked up from germline, CDR1 is SGHTA and CDR2 is FQGNSA.